The 8 T cell receptor beta chains below were found in one sample sequenced in a study of CXCR3-negative and CXCR3-positive naive CD8 T cells. TRB cDNA libraries were made by UMI-labeled 5' RACE. TCRdb re-called the 5' RACE reads and shows each CDR3 protein once, DNA omitted. The sample data list 45,000 to 60,000 distinct CDR3 sequences. Sequenced input: naive CXCR3- CD8+ T cells from blood. The subset here: CD45RO-CCR7+CD27+CD95- naive CD8+ T cells lacking CXCR3 (TNR3-). The receptors here all came from a human donor in good health. Some clones in this sample may be carry-over from other donors' samples.

The genes are TRBV12-3 or TRBV12-4 and TRBJ1-5; absent DNA, TCRdb's TRBD1 call cannot be checked. The CDR3 has 14 residues. The CDR3 loop is CASSLGQGGQPQHF.

The chain is built from TRBV29-1 and TRBJ2-1; the TCRdb D gene call, TRBD2, has no DNA to confirm it. The CDR3 has 15 amino acids. Germline V gene sequence: CDR1 SQVTM, CDR2 ANQGSEA. The CDR3 sequence is CSVNLGGGAVNEQFF.

V usage is TRBV20-1 and J usage is TRBJ1-2; the TRBD1 assignment by TCRdb is unverifiable without DNA. CDR1 is DFQATT and CDR2 is SNEGSKA in the germline V gene (reference sequence). CDR3 length: 11 amino acids. CDR3 residues: CSAKQEYGYTF.

The V and J genes are TRBV6-2 or TRBV6-3 and TRBJ2-7. Germline-derived CDR1 and CDR2 are MNHEY and SVGEGT. This CDR3 has 11 residues. The CDR3 loop is CASTDIHEQYF.

The chain recombines TRBV4-1 with TRBJ2-5; TCRdb outputs TRBD1, but without DNA this stays unchecked. The CDR3 is 15 amino acids. Germline CDR1 reads MGHRA; CDR2 reads YSYEKL. CDR3: CVSSQPGTVQETQYF.

J is TRBJ2-3 and V is TRBV28. The CDR3 totals 13 residues. Looked up from germline, CDR1 is MDHEN and CDR2 is SYDVKM. The CDR3 protein is CASISVLADTQYF.

V is TRBV28 and J is TRBJ2-7; the TCRdb call, TRBD1, lacks DNA for checking. Looked up from germline, CDR1 is MDHEN and CDR2 is SYDVKM. The CDR3 sequence is 16 residues long. CDR3 region: CASTAWGQGASYEQYF.

The chain links TRBV15 to TRBJ2-2; the D call from TCRdb, TRBD2, cannot be confirmed without DNA. The CDR3 length is 16 residues. CDR1 and CDR2 (germline): LNHNV, YYDKDF (reference sequence). The CDR3: CATSKSRLASTGELFF.